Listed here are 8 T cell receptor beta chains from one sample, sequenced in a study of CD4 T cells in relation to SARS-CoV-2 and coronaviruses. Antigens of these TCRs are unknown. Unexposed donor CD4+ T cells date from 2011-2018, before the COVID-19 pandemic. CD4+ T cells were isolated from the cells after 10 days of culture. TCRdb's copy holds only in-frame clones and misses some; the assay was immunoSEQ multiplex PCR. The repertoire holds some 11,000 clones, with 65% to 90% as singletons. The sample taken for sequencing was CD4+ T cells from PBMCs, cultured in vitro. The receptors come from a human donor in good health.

This CDR3 reads CASSQAPGTSFGELFF. CDR3 sequence (DNA): TGTGCCAGCAGCCAAGCCCCCGGGACTAGTTTCGGGGAGCTGTTTTTT. The chain is built from TRBV3-1 (or the pseudogene TRBV3-2) and TRBJ2-2; TRBD2 matches at 8 bases. The CDR3 is made up of 16 amino acids. The germline CDR1 and CDR2 sequences are LGHDT and YNNKEL (reference sequence). Trimming cost V 1 base and J 7 bases; bases outside gene matches: 8.

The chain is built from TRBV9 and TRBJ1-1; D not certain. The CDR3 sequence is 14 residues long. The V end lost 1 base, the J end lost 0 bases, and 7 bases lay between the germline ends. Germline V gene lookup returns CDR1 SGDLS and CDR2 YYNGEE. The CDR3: CASSVLELNTEAFF. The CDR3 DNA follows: TGTGCCAGCAGCGTACTGGAACTGAACACTGAAGCTTTCTTT.

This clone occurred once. The CDR3 DNA sequence: TGTGCCAGCAGCGTAGGGCCCTCATACGAGCAGTACTTC. As protein: CASSVGPSYEQYF. The chain is built from TRBV9 and TRBJ2-7; D not resolved. CDR3 length: 13 residues. Germline V gene lookup returns CDR1 SGDLS and CDR2 YYNGEE. V was shortened by 0 bases and J by 4 bases, with 8 bases between the two germline ends.

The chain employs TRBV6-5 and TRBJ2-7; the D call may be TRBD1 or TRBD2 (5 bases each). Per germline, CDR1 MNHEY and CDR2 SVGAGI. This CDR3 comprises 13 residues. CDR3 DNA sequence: TGTGCTTCCCGGGACGAAAGATCCTACGAGCAGTACTTC. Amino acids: CASRDERSYEQYF.

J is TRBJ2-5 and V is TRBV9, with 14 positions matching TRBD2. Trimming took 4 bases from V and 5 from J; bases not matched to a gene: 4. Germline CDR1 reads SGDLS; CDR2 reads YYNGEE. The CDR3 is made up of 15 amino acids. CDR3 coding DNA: TGTGCCAGCAGCCTCCGGACTAGCGGGGGGGAGACCCAGTACTTC. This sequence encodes CASSLRTSGGETQYF.

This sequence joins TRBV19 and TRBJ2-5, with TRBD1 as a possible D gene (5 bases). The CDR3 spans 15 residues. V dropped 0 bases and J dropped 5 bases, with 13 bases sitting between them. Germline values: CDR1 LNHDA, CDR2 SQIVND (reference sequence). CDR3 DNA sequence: TGTGCCAGTAGTATAGAGGGGCAGGGCGGCGAGACCCAGTACTTC. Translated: CASSIEGQGGETQYF.

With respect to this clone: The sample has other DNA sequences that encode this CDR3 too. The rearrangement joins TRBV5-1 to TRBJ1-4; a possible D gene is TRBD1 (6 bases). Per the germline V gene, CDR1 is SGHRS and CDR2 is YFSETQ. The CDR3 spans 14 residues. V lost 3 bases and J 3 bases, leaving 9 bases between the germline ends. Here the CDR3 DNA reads TGCGCCAGCAGCTCAGGGGAGGCTAATGAAAAACTGTTTTTT. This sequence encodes CASSSGEANEKLFF. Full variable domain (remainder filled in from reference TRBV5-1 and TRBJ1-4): KAGVTQTPRYLIKTRGQQVTLSCSPISGHRSVSWYQQTPGQGLQFLFEYFSETQRNKGNFPGRFSGRQFSNSRSEMNVSTLELGDSALYLCASSSGEANEKLFFGSGTQLSVL.

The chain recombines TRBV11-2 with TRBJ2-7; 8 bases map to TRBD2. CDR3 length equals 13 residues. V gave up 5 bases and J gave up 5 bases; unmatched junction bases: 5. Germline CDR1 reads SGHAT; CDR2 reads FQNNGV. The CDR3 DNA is TGTGCCAGCAGCATTACGGGGGGGGACGAGCAGTACTTC. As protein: CASSITGGDEQYF. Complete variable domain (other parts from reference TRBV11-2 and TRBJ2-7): EAGVAQSPRYKIIEKRQSVAFWCNPISGHATLYWYQQILGQGPKLLIQFQNNGVVDDSQLPKDRFSAERLKGVDSTLKIQPAKLEDSAVYLCASSITGGDEQYFGPGTRLTVT.